The present entry profiles one TCR beta chain with its context. The CDR3 covers 13 residues. The V gene's germline CDR1 is MGHRA and CDR2 YSYEKL. These data belong to a study of T cells expressing NK-cell markers. TCRdb reprocessed the 5' RACE reads, with one entry per CDR3 protein and no DNA. The sample table includes roughly 390,000 distinct CDR3 sequences. The sequencing sample was made of blood T cells: a sorted CD56 or NKG2C T cell subset, CD4+ or CD8+ T cells, or bulk PBMC T cells (not recorded which). The TCR sequence derives from a woman aged 45-60 years in good health. The V gene is TRBV4-1, the J gene TRBJ2-6; the D gene TCRdb calls, TRBD1, cannot be checked with no DNA. The CDR3 reads CASSLDRTNVLTF.